Each of the 24 T cell receptor beta chains below was sequenced from the same sample in a study of chemoradiotherapy in HPV16-positive cancers. Using immunoSEQ multiplex PCR, the repertoire was profiled, and TCRdb retains in-frame clones only, with some absent. Among 12,000 or so clones, approximately 87% were seen once, and the ten largest hold about 2.7%. The source was blood, collected from a patient who underwent chemoradiotherapy. The receptors here all came from a human donor with HPV-associated anogenital cancer.

This clone appeared once. CDR3 region: CASSLVGGNEQFF. CDR3 sequence (DNA): TGTGCCAGCAGCTTAGTGGGGGGGAATGAGCAGTTCTTC. The V call is TRBV7-2, the J call TRBJ2-1; TRBD2 aligns across 7 bases. With V trimmed by 1 base and J by 7 bases, 1 base remained unmatched. CDR1 is SGHTA, CDR2 FQGNSA, per germline. The CDR3 runs 13 residues.

V gene TRBV1 combines with J gene TRBJ1-1; the listed D gene, TRBD1, was not tested against the DNA. TRBV1 is reported as a pseudogene. The CDR3 contains 13 residues. CDR3 residues: CTSERGRGAEAFF. Written as DNA, the CDR3 is TGCACCAGTGAAAGGGGGCGTGGAGCTGAAGCTTTCTTT.

The CDR3 spells CASSRQGGTEAFF. As DNA, the CDR3 is TGTGCCAGCAGCCGACAGGGGGGCACTGAAGCTTTCTTT. The rearrangement uses TRBV7-2 and TRBJ1-1, with 9 nucleotides matching TRBD1. The CDR3 runs 13 residues. Germline values: CDR1 SGHTA, CDR2 FQGNSA. J gave up 4 bases and V 5 bases, and 2 bases lay outside the gene matches.

This clone was counted a single time. The chain links TRBV4-3 to TRBJ1-6, with D perhaps TRBD1 (6 bases). The CDR3 is made up of 13 amino acids. The V and J ends lost 3 bases and 13 bases respectively, with 13 bases between them. Germline CDR1 reads LGHNA; CDR2 reads YSLEER. Here the CDR3 DNA reads TGCGCCAGCAGCCACCCAGGGGCAAGTCCCCTCCACTTT. It codes for CASSHPGASPLHF.

The rearrangement uses TRBV6-6 and TRBJ2-7; 9 bases fit TRBD2. The CDR3 consists of 15 residues. The germline V gene encodes CDR1 MNHNY and CDR2 SVGAGI (reference sequence). J gave up 4 bases and V 5 bases, and 9 bases lay outside the gene matches. The CDR3 protein is CASSASLAGDYEQYF. The CDR3 DNA follows: TGTGCCAGCAGTGCCTCCTTAGCGGGGGATTACGAGCAGTACTTC.

The chain is built from TRBV18 and TRBJ1-2; D gene ambiguous. There are 14 residues in the CDR3. V shed 0 bases and J shed 4 bases, with 9 bases lying between them. Germline loops: CDR1 KGHSH, CDR2 LQKENI. The CDR3 region is CASSPPALTYGYTF. CDR3 DNA: TGTGCCAGCTCACCACCCGCACTGACCTATGGCTACACCTTC.

This rearrangement joins TRBV9 to TRBJ1-4; D is unresolved. In germline, CDR1 is SGDLS, CDR2 YYNGEE. V was cut by 0 bases and J by 4 bases, with 10 bases left in between. This CDR3 has 15 residues. In DNA, the CDR3 is TGTGCCAGCAGCGTAGGACAACAGCTTAATGAAAAACTGTTTTTT. It translates to CASSVGQQLNEKLFF.

V is TRBV5-4 and J is TRBJ2-7; 9 bases line up with TRBD1. Germline-derived CDR1 and CDR2 are SGHNT and YYREEE (reference sequence). The CDR3 extends over 14 amino acids. V was pared by 3 bases and J by 5 bases, with 6 bases of the junction left unmatched. The CDR3 DNA sequence: TGTGCCAGCAGCTCGGGACAGGGTATCCACGAGCAGTACTTC. This gives the protein CASSSGQGIHEQYF.

The chain is built from TRBV5-6 and TRBJ2-1; perhaps TRBD1 as D (5 bases). CDR1 SGHDT and CDR2 YYEEEE come from the germline V gene. Trimming removed 0 bases from V and 3 bases from J, with 10 bases in between. The CDR3 sequence is 15 residues long. The CDR3 sequence: CASSLEGPGYNEQFF. The CDR3 DNA reads as TGTGCCAGCAGCTTGGAGGGGCCTGGCTACAATGAGCAGTTCTTC. Supplemented by reference TRBV5-6 and TRBJ2-1, the full variable domain reads DAGVTQSPTHLIKTRGQQVTLRCSPKSGHDTVSWYQQALGQGPQFIFQYYEEEERQRGNFPDRFSGHQFPNYSSELNVNALLLGDSALYLCASSLEGPGYNEQFFGPGTRLTVL.

CDR3 DNA: TGTGCCAGCAGCCTTGACAGGGGGCAGAAGACCCAGTACTTC. Its translation: CASSLDRGQKTQYF. V usage is TRBV6-1 and J usage is TRBJ2-5; 10 nucleotides align to TRBD1. This CDR3 comprises 14 residues. V was clipped by 6 bases and J by 6 bases; unmatched bases: 7. The germline V gene encodes CDR1 MNHNS and CDR2 SASEGT.

The rearrangement uses TRBV27 and TRBJ1-6, with D tentatively TRBD1 (6 bases). The CDR3 length is 13 residues. The germline V gene has CDR1 MNHEY and CDR2 SMNVEV (reference sequence). V lost 6 bases and J lost 7, with 10 bases in between. The CDR3 nucleotides are TGTGCCAGCAGGCCTGGACAGAATTCACCCCTCCACTTT. As protein: CASRPGQNSPLHF.

This chain links TRBV5-1 with TRBJ2-3; tentatively, D is TRBD2 (6 bases). The CDR3 extends over 15 amino acids. V gave up 3 bases and J gave up 0 bases, with 11 bases separating them. CDR1 SGHRS and CDR2 YFSETQ come from the germline V gene. The CDR3 coding sequence is TGCGCCAGCAGCTCGGGACTCAAGAGCACAGATACGCAGTATTTT. Its translation is CASSSGLKSTDTQYF.

Only one count was recorded for this clone. This sequence joins TRBV5-6 and TRBJ1-5; no definite D call. The ends were cut back, 4 bases at V and 5 bases at J, with 28 bases in the middle. This CDR3 region has 19 residues. Per germline, CDR1 SGHDT and CDR2 YYEEEE. As DNA, the CDR3 is TGTGCCAGCAGCCCTCTAGAAGGTGAGGCAGTCCAGAGACATCAGCCCCAGCATTTT. It is translated as CASSPLEGEAVQRHQPQHF. Drawing the rest from reference TRBV5-6 and TRBJ1-5, the complete variable domain is DAGVTQSPTHLIKTRGQQVTLRCSPKSGHDTVSWYQQALGQGPQFIFQYYEEEERQRGNFPDRFSGHQFPNYSSELNVNALLLGDSALYLCASSPLEGEAVQRHQPQHFGDGTRLSIL.

The V gene is TRBV2, the J gene TRBJ1-4, with TRBD1 matching 10 bases. The CDR3 loop spans 12 amino acids. Germline assignment: CDR1 SNHLY and CDR2 FYNNEI. The ends lost 11 bases at V and 10 bases at J; junction bases unmatched: 7. CDR3 nucleotides: TGTGCCGGCCGGGACAGGGGAAGAAAACTGTTTTTT. This gives the protein CAGRDRGRKLFF.

The rearrangement uses TRBV7-3 and TRBJ1-6; D gene uncertain. V was shortened by 5 bases and J by 2 bases, with 10 bases between the two germline ends. Germline-derived CDR1 and CDR2 are SGHTA and FQGTGA. The CDR3 spans 15 residues. As DNA, the CDR3 is TGTGCCAGCAGCCGGACTGGAACCTATAATTCACCCCTCCACTTT. This sequence encodes CASSRTGTYNSPLHF.

The chain recombines TRBV7-9 with TRBJ1-3; 7 bases align to TRBD1. Losses at the gene ends were 2 bases for V and 2 bases for J; bases not matched to a gene: 0. Germline V gene lookup returns CDR1 SEHNR and CDR2 FQNEAQ (reference sequence). The CDR3 is 14 amino acids. This CDR3 reads CASSLQGAGNTIYF. CDR3 nucleotide sequence: TGTGCCAGCAGCTTACAGGGGGCTGGAAACACCATATATTTT.

The chain carries TRBV6-1 and TRBJ2-1, with 8 bases fitting TRBD1. Germline V gene sequence: CDR1 MNHNS, CDR2 SASEGT. V dropped 5 bases and J dropped 6; count of bases not matched to a gene: 6. The CDR3 covers 14 residues. This CDR3 is CASSQDRVVNEQFF. The CDR3 region has the DNA TGTGCCAGCAGTCAGGACAGGGTCGTCAATGAGCAGTTCTTC.

The chain recombines TRBV7-9 with TRBJ2-1; D assignment may be TRBD1 or TRBD2 (6 bases each). CDR3 length: 15 amino acids. Looked up from germline, CDR1 is SEHNR and CDR2 is FQNEAQ (reference sequence). Trimming removed 6 bases at V and 6 bases at J, with 18 bases between. CDR3 sequence reads: CASSRAGGMGNEQFF. As DNA, the CDR3 is TGTGCCAGCAGTCGGGCCGGGGGCATGGGCAATGAGCAGTTCTTC.

The V and J genes are TRBV7-9 and TRBJ2-7; no reliable D call. Germline-derived CDR1 and CDR2 are SEHNR and FQNEAQ (reference sequence). V was pared by 2 bases and J by 6 bases, with 8 bases between. The CDR3 has 12 residues. This CDR3 reads CASSLRLSEQYF. DNA for the CDR3: TGTGCCAGCAGCTTACGATTATCCGAGCAGTACTTC.

The rearrangement joins TRBV5-5 to TRBJ2-3; D gene unclear. The CDR3 is 13 amino acids. Between the trimmed V and J ends, which lost 3 bases and 4 bases, there was a span of 9 bases. From germline, CDR1 is SGHKS and CDR2 YYEKEE (reference sequence). CDR3 sequence: CASSSSAPDTQYF. Here the CDR3 DNA reads TGTGCCAGCAGCTCTTCGGCCCCAGATACGCAGTATTTT.

In its sample, this clone was seen a few times. The chain carries TRBV7-2 and TRBJ2-5; D unresolved. The germline V gene has CDR1 SGHTA and CDR2 FQGNSA. V lost 3 bases and J lost 7, with 18 bases in between. The CDR3 totals 15 residues. Here the CDR3 reads CASSFDGGSTGTQYF. The CDR3 bases are TGTGCCAGCAGCTTTGACGGTGGATCTACGGGGACCCAGTACTTC.

V usage is TRBV5-4 and J usage is TRBJ2-3, with TRBD2 identical over 7 bases. V was pared by 4 bases and J by 5 bases, with 7 bases of the junction left unmatched. The CDR3 has 14 amino acids. Per germline, CDR1 SGHNT and CDR2 YYREEE (reference sequence). CDR3 nucleotides: TGTGCCAGCAGCCAGGCGGCGGGAGAAGATACGCAGTATTTT. Protein: CASSQAAGEDTQYF.

The chain links TRBV6-1 to TRBJ1-6; TRBD1 is a possible D gene (6 bases). The CDR3 contains 12 residues. V gave up 6 bases and J gave up 10 bases, with 10 bases separating them. Germline V lookup: CDR1 MNHNS, CDR2 SASEGT. The CDR3 DNA sequence: TGTGCCAGCAGACAGGGCTCCTCACCCCTCCACTTT. Protein: CASRQGSSPLHF.

This rearrangement joins TRBV6-1 to TRBJ2-3; D is unclear. The V end was cut by 3 bases, the J end by 7 bases, with 11 bases between. CDR1 MNHNS and CDR2 SASEGT come from the germline V gene. The CDR3 is 13 amino acids. The chain's CDR3 is CASSDRETYTQYF. The CDR3 bases are TGTGCCAGCAGTGACAGAGAAACCTATACGCAGTATTTT.